A selection of T cell receptor beta chains follows, all from one sample in a study of T cells after yellow fever vaccination. TCRdb passed the 5' RACE reads through MiXCR, listing each CDR3 protein once. The sample holds nearly 300,000 distinct CDR3 sequences; approximately 8% are singletons and the top ten take around 3.3%. The sample here was CD4+ T cells sorted from PBMCs, taken 5 days after the yellow fever booster vaccination. The receptors derive from a man between 18 and 29 years old who received the YFV17D yellow fever vaccine. Each CDR3 is given with its conserved first and last residue. Fields, in order: V gene, J gene, CDR3 protein.

v_gene: TRBV5-5; j_gene: TRBJ2-3; CDR3aa: CASSLGSRTDTQYF
v_gene: TRBV12-3/TRBV12-4; j_gene: TRBJ2-3; CDR3aa: CASSRQGLSTDTQYF
v_gene: TRBV5-1; j_gene: TRBJ1-1; CDR3aa: CASSYGQSTEAFF
v_gene: TRBV6-6; j_gene: TRBJ2-1; CDR3aa: CASSYSTGNRGGSYNEQFF
v_gene: TRBV7-2; j_gene: TRBJ1-6; CDR3aa: CASTRDRDNSPLHF
v_gene: TRBV14; j_gene: TRBJ2-5; CDR3aa: CASSRPGDMKTQYF
v_gene: TRBV14; j_gene: TRBJ2-3; CDR3aa: CASSPAGPSTDTQYF
v_gene: TRBV20-1; j_gene: TRBJ2-1; CDR3aa: CSASLSGGRVNEQFF
v_gene: TRBV3-1; j_gene: TRBJ1-1; CDR3aa: CASSPVANALEAFF
v_gene: TRBV5-1; j_gene: TRBJ2-2; CDR3aa: CASSFSRQDGELFF
v_gene: TRBV5-4; j_gene: TRBJ2-3; CDR3aa: CASSPSGDGTDTQYF
v_gene: TRBV7-9; j_gene: TRBJ1-3; CDR3aa: CASSLSGLSGNTIYF
v_gene: TRBV4-2; j_gene: TRBJ1-1; CDR3aa: CASSRLGVQANTEAFF
v_gene: TRBV20-1; j_gene: TRBJ2-1; CDR3aa: CSARSASGGPFNEQFF
v_gene: TRBV3-1; j_gene: TRBJ2-3; CDR3aa: CASSHVDTQYF
v_gene: TRBV6-2/TRBV6-3; j_gene: TRBJ1-1; CDR3aa: CASSYPDRQTMNTEAFF
v_gene: TRBV14; j_gene: TRBJ2-3; CDR3aa: CASTSGGGETDTQYF
v_gene: TRBV10-3; j_gene: TRBJ2-3; CDR3aa: CAISEQRGILNTQYF
v_gene: TRBV11-1; j_gene: TRBJ2-1; CDR3aa: CASSSGKGGQYNEQFF
v_gene: TRBV19; j_gene: TRBJ2-7; CDR3aa: CASALSVGAYEQYF
v_gene: TRBV5-1; j_gene: TRBJ1-6; CDR3aa: CASSVPGGPNSPLHF
v_gene: TRBV27; j_gene: TRBJ1-1; CDR3aa: CASSFTFRGTEAFF
v_gene: TRBV20-1; j_gene: TRBJ1-2; CDR3aa: CSAGTGAPYGYTF
v_gene: TRBV18; j_gene: TRBJ2-7; CDR3aa: CASSPAGAGVLYEQYF
v_gene: TRBV6-5; j_gene: TRBJ2-2; CDR3aa: CASSYPTSGPGELFF
v_gene: TRBV7-2; j_gene: TRBJ2-1; CDR3aa: CASSSGLVFDEQFF
v_gene: TRBV4-1; j_gene: TRBJ1-6; CDR3aa: CASSQDRFSPLHF
v_gene: TRBV7-2; j_gene: TRBJ1-5; CDR3aa: CASSPRVGNQPQHF
v_gene: TRBV7-2; j_gene: TRBJ1-2; CDR3aa: CASSLGSYYGYTF
v_gene: TRBV7-9; j_gene: TRBJ2-1; CDR3aa: CATPGGSSYNEQFF
v_gene: TRBV19; j_gene: TRBJ2-7; CDR3aa: CASMGQNYEQYF
v_gene: TRBV7-2; j_gene: TRBJ2-1; CDR3aa: CASSSDRSSYNEQFF
v_gene: TRBV7-2; j_gene: TRBJ2-3; CDR3aa: CASSPSGFYDTQYF
v_gene: TRBV4-1; j_gene: TRBJ2-5; CDR3aa: CASSHLGQGGETQYF
v_gene: TRBV12-5; j_gene: TRBJ2-1; CDR3aa: CASGPLFRPNEQFF
v_gene: TRBV7-6; j_gene: TRBJ2-4; CDR3aa: CASSSRPDRLGIQYF
v_gene: TRBV20-1; j_gene: TRBJ2-3; CDR3aa: CSASSSWADTQYF
v_gene: TRBV7-9; j_gene: TRBJ2-7; CDR3aa: CASSWTGTYEQYF
v_gene: TRBV12-5; j_gene: TRBJ1-3; CDR3aa: CASGLVLGANSGNTIYF
v_gene: TRBV5-4; j_gene: TRBJ2-1; CDR3aa: CASSPGTTSFGQFF
v_gene: TRBV6-5; j_gene: TRBJ1-5; CDR3aa: CASSPLGARQPQHF
v_gene: TRBV24-1; j_gene: TRBJ2-1; CDR3aa: CATSDGPTYNEQFF
v_gene: TRBV5-1; j_gene: TRBJ1-1; CDR3aa: CASSAHGQGTEAFF
v_gene: TRBV5-1; j_gene: TRBJ2-1; CDR3aa: CASSLEIFVGEQFF
v_gene: TRBV6-1; j_gene: TRBJ1-2; CDR3aa: CASRTGTAPYGYTF
v_gene: TRBV13; j_gene: TRBJ2-3; CDR3aa: CASSRDPPAQYF
v_gene: TRBV20-1; j_gene: TRBJ2-1; CDR3aa: CSGQGSGSYNEQFF